The next 31 T cell receptor beta chains were all read from a single sample in a study of T-cell reconstitution after alpha-beta-depleted transplantation in children. It was with unique molecular identifiers that the TCRbeta library was prepared. In TCRdb, the PCR reads were re-called with MiXCR into one record per CDR3 protein. The data contain 250,000 to 400,000 distinct CDR3 sequences, more than 20% of them singletons. Sequenced here: PBMCs, mostly from graft donor cells, sampled 180 days after TCRalphabeta/CD19-depleted stem cell transplant. Receptors originate from a male patient between 5 and 17 years old who had a stem cell transplant for acute lymphoblastic leukemia, so the T cells may come from the graft donor.

This clonotype was counted many times. The J gene is TRBJ2-7, the V gene TRBV5-1; D gene uncertain. The CDR3 length is 12 residues. Germline CDR1 reads SGHRS; CDR2 reads YFSETQ. The germline V and J ends were trimmed by 4 bases and 4 bases, with 9 bases remaining between them. The CDR3 region is CASSPEGYEQYF. Here the CDR3 DNA reads TGCGCCAGCAGCCCGGAAGGGTACGAGCAGTACTTC. Based on the CDR3 plus reference TRBV5-1 and TRBJ2-7, the full variable domain is KAGVTQTPRYLIKTRGQQVTLSCSPISGHRSVSWYQQTPGQGLQFLFEYFSETQRNKGNFPGRFSGRQFSNSRSEMNVSTLELGDSALYLCASSPEGYEQYFGPGTRLTVT.

The chain couples TRBV7-9 to TRBJ2-3; D unresolved. Germline V lookup: CDR1 SEHNR, CDR2 FQNEAQ (reference sequence). The CDR3 length is 15 residues. Trimming stripped 0 bases from V and 1 base from J, with 8 bases between. CDR3 sequence: CASSLARFGTDTQYF. The CDR3 DNA reads TGTGCCAGCAGCTTAGCGCGGTTCGGCACAGATACGCAGTATTTT.

This chain connects TRBV4-1 to TRBJ2-7; D might be TRBD2 (5 bases). Germline V CDR1 and CDR2: MGHRA, YSYEKL. The CDR3 sequence is 18 residues long. Trimming left V 1 base short and J 0 bases short, with 19 bases between. The CDR3 region is CASSQAAQLVISSYEQYF. Written as DNA, the CDR3 is TGCGCCAGCAGCCAAGCTGCGCAACTAGTTATTAGCTCCTACGAGCAGTACTTC.

This chain links TRBV5-1 with TRBJ2-7; 7 bases match TRBD2. The germline V gene has CDR1 SGHRS and CDR2 YFSETQ. The CDR3 is 14 amino acids. J was trimmed by 0 bases and V by 4 bases; bases with no gene match: 4. The CDR3 region has the DNA TGCGCCAGCAGCCCAGCGGGACCCTCCTACGAGCAGTACTTC. Its translation is CASSPAGPSYEQYF.

J is TRBJ2-6 and V is TRBV29-1; tentatively, D is TRBD2 (5 bases). Trimming removed 6 bases from V and 1 base from J, with 13 bases in between. The germline V gene has CDR1 SQVTM and CDR2 ANQGSEA. The CDR3 runs to 15 residues. This chain's CDR3 is CSVAGRLSGANVLTF. The CDR3 DNA sequence: TGCAGCGTGGCGGGCAGGTTGTCTGGGGCCAACGTCCTGACTTTC.

This clonotype was observed many times. The chain links TRBV7-2 to TRBJ1-6; D ambiguous. Trimming took 4 bases from V and 8 from J, leaving 9 bases between them. The CDR3 spans 13 residues. Germline assignment: CDR1 SGHTA and CDR2 FQGNSA. In DNA, the CDR3 is TGTGCCAGCAGCTCGCTGTCTTATTCACCCCTCCACTTT. This encodes CASSSLSYSPLHF.

This clonotype was seen only a few times. This rearrangement joins TRBV20-1 to TRBJ2-3, with 10 bases that match TRBD1. V lost 5 bases, J lost 2 bases, and 1 base stayed unmatched. Germline CDR1 reads DFQATT; CDR2 reads SNEGSKA (reference sequence). This CDR3 has 13 residues. Here the CDR3 DNA reads TGCAGTGCTGGGACAGGGGTCACAGATACGCAGTATTTT. It is translated as CSAGTGVTDTQYF.

This rearrangement joins TRBV6-5 to TRBJ2-7; no firm D call. The CDR3 runs 16 residues. From germline, CDR1 is MNHEY and CDR2 SVGAGI. V lost 2 bases and J 5 bases, leaving 19 bases between the germline ends. The CDR3 DNA is TGTGCCAGCAGTTACCAGCCCGGGTCATCGACGGACGAGCAGTACTTC. It specifies CASSYQPGSSTDEQYF.

This chain links TRBV5-1 with TRBJ1-2; D is possibly TRBD1 (6 bases). The CDR3 runs 14 residues. The germline V and J ends were trimmed by 4 bases and 4 bases, with 14 bases remaining between them. CDR1 is SGHRS and CDR2 is YFSETQ in the germline V gene. The CDR3 DNA reads TGCGCCAGCAGCCCACTGAGGGGGATCTATGGCTACACCTTC. Translation: CASSPLRGIYGYTF.

The sample holds a few counts of this clonotype. J is TRBJ2-5 and V is TRBV7-6, with D unclear. V was trimmed by 2 bases and J by 4 bases, leaving 8 bases between them. Per the germline V gene, CDR1 is SGHVS and CDR2 is FNYEAQ. The CDR3 has 13 amino acids. CDR3 residues: CASSLRLLETQYF. The CDR3 DNA sequence: TGTGCCAGCAGCTTAAGACTGCTAGAGACCCAGTACTTC.

The rearrangement links TRBV7-8 to TRBJ1-4; weak D call: TRBD1 (5 bases). Trimming shortened V by 3 bases and J by 1 base, and 12 bases separated the two germline ends. This CDR3 region has 16 residues. The V gene's germline CDR1 is SGHVS and CDR2 FQNEAQ. The CDR3 DNA reads as TGTGCCAGCAGCTTGCGGTGGGACCGAACTAATGAAAAACTGTTTTTT. It yields the protein CASSLRWDRTNEKLFF. Together with reference TRBV7-8 and TRBJ1-4, the CDR3 gives the full variable domain: GAGVSQSPRYKVAKRGQDVALRCDPISGHVSLFWYQQALGQGPEFLTYFQNEAQLDKSGLPSDRFFAERPEGSVSTLKIQRTQQEDSAVYLCASSLRWDRTNEKLFFGSGTQLSVL.

This clonotype was found many times. The chain recombines TRBV5-4 with TRBJ2-5; possible D gene TRBD2, 5 bases. Germline values: CDR1 SGHNT, CDR2 YYREEE (reference sequence). The CDR3 is 14 residues long. V gave up 3 bases and J gave up 0 bases, with 9 bases separating them. The CDR3 sequence is CASSSEDYQETQYF. CDR3 DNA: TGTGCCAGCAGCTCCGAGGACTACCAAGAGACCCAGTACTTC.

This chain joins TRBV7-4 and TRBJ2-1, with 13 bases that match TRBD2. Germline CDR1 reads SGHVT; CDR2 reads SQSDAQ. The CDR3 is made up of 18 amino acids. J gave up 3 bases and V 7 bases, and 12 bases lay outside the gene matches. The DNA of the CDR3 is TGTGCCAGCAACCCCGGACTAGCGGGAGCAGACCACTACAATGAGCAGTTCTTC. It encodes CASNPGLAGADHYNEQFF.

V is TRBV6-1 and J is TRBJ2-7; 8 bases are shared with TRBD1. CDR3 length: 16 amino acids. Trimming removed 0 bases from V and 3 bases from J; junction bases left unmatched: 7. CDR1 MNHNS and CDR2 SASEGT come from the germline V gene. Here the CDR3 reads CASSEAWAGGLYEQYF. CDR3 bases: TGTGCCAGCAGTGAAGCTTGGGCAGGGGGCCTCTACGAGCAGTACTTC.

In its sample, this clonotype was seen many times. The rearrangement uses TRBV5-1 and TRBJ2-3, with 8 bases fitting TRBD2. Germline CDR1 SGHRS, CDR2 YFSETQ. The CDR3 covers 17 residues. With V trimmed by 4 bases and J by 6 bases, 16 bases remained unmatched. The CDR3 bases are TGCGCCAGCAGCCCACCCCTACAGCGGGGGTTCACGGATACGCAGTATTTT. It yields the protein CASSPPLQRGFTDTQYF. Complete variable domain (other parts from reference TRBV5-1 and TRBJ2-3): KAGVTQTPRYLIKTRGQQVTLSCSPISGHRSVSWYQQTPGQGLQFLFEYFSETQRNKGNFPGRFSGRQFSNSRSEMNVSTLELGDSALYLCASSPPLQRGFTDTQYFGPGTRLTVL.

The chain joins TRBV27 to TRBJ2-7; either TRBD1 or TRBD2 may fit D (5 bases each). Germline V lookup: CDR1 MNHEY, CDR2 SMNVEV (reference sequence). Deletions cut 5 bases from V and 2 bases from J, with 10 bases between. The CDR3 length is 13 residues. The CDR3 DNA reads as TGTGCCAGCAGTCGGGACGGTACCTACGAGCAGTACTTC. Translation: CASSRDGTYEQYF.

The chain combines TRBV7-6 with TRBJ1-2, with D possibly matching TRBD1 (5 bases). CDR1 and CDR2 (germline): SGHVS, FNYEAQ. The V end lost 4 bases, the J end lost 7 bases, and 22 bases lay between the germline ends. The CDR3 is 16 residues long. CDR3 sequence (DNA): TGTGCCAGCAGCTCCTACCGGGACCCAACTCCCCCTGGCTACACCTTC. This sequence encodes CASSSYRDPTPPGYTF.

In its sample, this clonotype was seen a few times. This chain uses TRBV7-3 with TRBJ2-5; 7 bases fit TRBD2. With V trimmed by 2 bases and J by 4 bases, 10 bases remained unmatched. Germline V lookup: CDR1 SGHTA, CDR2 FQGTGA. The CDR3 loop spans 16 amino acids. CDR3: CASSLDPAGEGETQYF. The CDR3, as DNA: TGTGCCAGCAGCTTAGATCCTGCGGGAGAGGGAGAGACCCAGTACTTC.

V is TRBV20-1 and J is TRBJ2-7; D is unclear. Looked up from germline, CDR1 is DFQATT and CDR2 is SNEGSKA (reference sequence). V lost 6 bases and J 2 bases, leaving 14 bases between the germline ends. The CDR3 has 13 residues. CDR3 DNA sequence: TGCAGTGCCCCGACGAAGCCCCCCTACGAGCAGTACTTC. This translates into CSAPTKPPYEQYF.

The rearrangement links TRBV6-1 to TRBJ1-6, with TRBD1 matching 9 bases. CDR1 and CDR2 from the germline V gene are MNHNS and SASEGT. The CDR3 is 14 residues long. V dropped 6 bases and J dropped 6; count of bases not matched to a gene: 3. The CDR3 here is CASSWDRVNSPLHF. Written as DNA, the CDR3 is TGTGCCAGCAGCTGGGACAGGGTTAATTCACCCCTCCACTTT.

This clonotype has only a few counts. This sequence joins TRBV20-1 and TRBJ2-7; the D gene is possibly TRBD2 (6 bases). The germline CDR1 and CDR2 sequences are DFQATT and SNEGSKA (reference sequence). V was trimmed by 6 bases and J by 7 bases, leaving 16 bases between them. The CDR3 is 12 amino acids. CDR3 sequence reads: CSAGRVTREQYF. The DNA for the CDR3 is TGCAGTGCCGGCCGGGTGACTAGGGAGCAGTACTTC.

This clonotype was picked up many times. The chain recombines TRBV6-5 with TRBJ2-7; TRBD1 is a possible D gene (8 bases). Trimming took off 6 bases at V and 4 bases at J, with 19 bases between the two ends. Germline V gene sequence: CDR1 MNHEY, CDR2 SVGAGI. The CDR3 totals 15 residues. CDR3 coding DNA: TGTGCCAGCAGGCCACAACAGGGGGGGATGTACGAGCAGTACTTC. It yields the protein CASRPQQGGMYEQYF.

The chain is built from TRBV27 and TRBJ2-2; D may be TRBD1 or TRBD2 (5 bases each). The V and J ends lost 8 bases and 3 bases respectively, with 19 bases between them. Per germline, CDR1 MNHEY and CDR2 SMNVEV (reference sequence). There are 16 residues in the CDR3. The CDR3 DNA is TGTGCCAGCCCATTCCACGGGACGTGGGACACCGGGGAGCTGTTTTTT. Amino acids: CASPFHGTWDTGELFF.

The chain combines TRBV12-3 or TRBV12-4 with TRBJ2-3; 8 nucleotides match TRBD2. CDR3 length: 16 residues. After removal of 4 bases from V and 0 bases from J, the junction contained 6 bases not matched to a gene. For the CDR3, the DNA is TGTGCCAGCAGTTATGGGCCTAGCGGGAGCACAGATACGCAGTATTTT. This encodes CASSYGPSGSTDTQYF.

The chain carries TRBV15 and TRBJ2-3; the D is unclear. Germline CDR1 is LNHNV and CDR2 is YYDKDF (reference sequence). V lost 0 bases, J lost 9 bases, and 13 bases lay in between. The CDR3 totals 14 residues. The CDR3 DNA follows: TGTGCCACCAGCAGAGATGTGGTAGGAACGACGCAGTATTTT. Translated, it gives CATSRDVVGTTQYF.

CDR3 loop: CASSILTSGRDEQFF. In DNA form, the CDR3 reads TGTGCCAGTAGTATTTTGACTAGCGGGAGAGACGAGCAGTTCTTC. The V gene is TRBV19, the J gene TRBJ2-1, with 12 nucleotides matching TRBD2. The CDR3 has 15 residues. V was pared by 3 bases and J by 10 bases, with 7 bases of the junction left unmatched. Germline V CDR1 and CDR2: LNHDA, SQIVND (reference sequence). Complete variable domain (other parts from reference TRBV19 and TRBJ2-1): DGGITQSPKYLFRKEGQNVTLSCEQNLNHDAMYWYRQDPGQGLRLIYYSQIVNDFQKGDIAEGYSVSREKKESFPLTVTSAQKNPTAFYLCASSILTSGRDEQFFGPGTRLTVL.

This rearrangement joins TRBV6-1 to TRBJ2-7, with a tentative D call TRBD2 (5 bases). This CDR3 has 13 residues. V was trimmed by 5 bases and J by 2 bases, leaving 10 bases between them. The germline CDR1 and CDR2 sequences are MNHNS and SASEGT. In DNA form, the CDR3 reads TGTGCCAGCAGTCAAAGACTAACCTACGAGCAGTACTTC. Its translation is CASSQRLTYEQYF.

This clonotype was detected only a few times. The J gene is TRBJ2-3, the V gene TRBV4-2; D gene unclear. Germline lookup yields CDR1 LGHNA and CDR2 YNFKEQ. The V end was cut by 0 bases, the J end by 6 bases, with 4 bases between. The CDR3 runs to 12 residues. CDR3 in DNA: TGTGCCAGCAGCCAAGATAGGGATACGCAGTATTTT. It encodes CASSQDRDTQYF.

This rearrangement joins TRBV7-2 to TRBJ2-5, with D perhaps given as TRBD1 or TRBD2 (5 bases each). Trimming shortened V by 5 bases and J by 5 bases, and 18 bases separated the two germline ends. This CDR3 contains 15 residues. Germline values: CDR1 SGHTA, CDR2 FQGNSA. The CDR3 spells CASSLLDRWRETQYF. The CDR3 region has the DNA TGTGCCAGCAGCCTCTTAGACAGATGGAGGGAGACCCAGTACTTC. The variable domain in full, completed from reference TRBV7-2 and TRBJ2-5, reads GAGVSQSPSNKVTEKGKDVELRCDPISGHTALYWYRQSLGQGLEFLIYFQGNSAPDKSGLPSDRFSAERTGGSVSTLTIQRTQQEDSAVYLCASSLLDRWRETQYFGPGTRLLVL.

V and J are TRBV7-3 and TRBJ2-5; D gene unclear. The CDR3 extends over 15 amino acids. V lost 0 bases, J lost 5 bases, and 13 bases lay in between. Germline CDR1 SGHTA, CDR2 FQGTGA. The CDR3 DNA is TGTGCCAGCAGCTTAACTAGCCAGACGGTGGAGACCCAGTACTTC. Protein: CASSLTSQTVETQYF.

This clonotype was observed a handful of times. The chain couples TRBV29-1 to TRBJ1-1; no clear D. Trimming removed 3 bases at V and 1 base at J, with 3 bases between. From germline, CDR1 is SQVTM and CDR2 ANQGSEA. The CDR3 sequence is 11 residues long. This CDR3 is CSVEGNTEAFF. The CDR3 DNA sequence: TGCAGCGTTGAGGGGAACACTGAAGCTTTCTTT.